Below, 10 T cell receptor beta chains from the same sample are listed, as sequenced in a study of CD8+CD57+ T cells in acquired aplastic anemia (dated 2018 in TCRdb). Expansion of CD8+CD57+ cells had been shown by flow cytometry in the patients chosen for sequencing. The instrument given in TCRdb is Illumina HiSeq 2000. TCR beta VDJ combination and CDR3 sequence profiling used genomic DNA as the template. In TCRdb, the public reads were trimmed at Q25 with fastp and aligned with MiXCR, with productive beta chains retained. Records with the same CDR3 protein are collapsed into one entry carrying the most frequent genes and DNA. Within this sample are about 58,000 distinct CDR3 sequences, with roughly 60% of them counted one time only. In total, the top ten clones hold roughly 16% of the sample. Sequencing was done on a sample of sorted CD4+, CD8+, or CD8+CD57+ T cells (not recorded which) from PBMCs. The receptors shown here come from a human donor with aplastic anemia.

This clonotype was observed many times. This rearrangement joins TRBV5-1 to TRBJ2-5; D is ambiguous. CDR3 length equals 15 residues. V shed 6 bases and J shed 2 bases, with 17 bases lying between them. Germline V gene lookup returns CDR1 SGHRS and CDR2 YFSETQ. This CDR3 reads CASTSRHGLQETQYF. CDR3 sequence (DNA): TGCGCCAGCACGTCCCGCCACGGGTTACAAGAGACCCAGTACTTC.

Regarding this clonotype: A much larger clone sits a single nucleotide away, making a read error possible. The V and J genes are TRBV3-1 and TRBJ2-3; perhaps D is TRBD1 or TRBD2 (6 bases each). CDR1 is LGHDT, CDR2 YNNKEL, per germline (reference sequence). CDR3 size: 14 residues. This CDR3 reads CASSEGVAEDTKYF. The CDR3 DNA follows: TGTGCCAGCAGCGAGGGGGTAGCGGAAGATACGAAGTATTTT.

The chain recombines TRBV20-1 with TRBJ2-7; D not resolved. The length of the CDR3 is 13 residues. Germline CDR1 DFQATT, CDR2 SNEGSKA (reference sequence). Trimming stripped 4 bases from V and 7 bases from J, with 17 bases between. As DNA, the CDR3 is TGCAGTGCTACCGACCCCGTAACTGATGAGCAGTACGTC. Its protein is CSATDPVTDEQYV.

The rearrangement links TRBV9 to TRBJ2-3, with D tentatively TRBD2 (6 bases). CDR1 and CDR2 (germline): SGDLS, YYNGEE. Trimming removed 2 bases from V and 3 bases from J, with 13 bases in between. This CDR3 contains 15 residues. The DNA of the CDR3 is TGTGCCAGCAGCGTCACGGGGGTAGAAACAGATACGCAGTATTTT. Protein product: CASSVTGVETDTQYF.

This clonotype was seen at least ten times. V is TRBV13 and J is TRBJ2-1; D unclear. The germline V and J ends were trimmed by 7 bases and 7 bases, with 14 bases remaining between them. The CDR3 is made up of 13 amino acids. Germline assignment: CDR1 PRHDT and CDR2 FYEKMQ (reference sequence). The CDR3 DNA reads TGTGCCAGCATCCTGGTTGCCAGTAATGAGCAGTTCTTC. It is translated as CASILVASNEQFF.

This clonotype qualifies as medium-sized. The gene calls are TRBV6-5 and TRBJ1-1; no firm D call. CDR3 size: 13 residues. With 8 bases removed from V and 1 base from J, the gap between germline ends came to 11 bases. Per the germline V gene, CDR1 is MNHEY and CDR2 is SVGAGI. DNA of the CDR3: TGTGCCAGCTGGGAGGAATGGAACACTGAAGCTTTCTTT. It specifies CASWEEWNTEAFF.

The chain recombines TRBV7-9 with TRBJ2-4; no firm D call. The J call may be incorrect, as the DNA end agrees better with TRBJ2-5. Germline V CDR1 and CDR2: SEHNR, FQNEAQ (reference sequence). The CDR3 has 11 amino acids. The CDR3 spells CASSLDATQYF. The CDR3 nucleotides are TGTGCCAGCAGCTTAGACGCGACCCAGTACTTC.

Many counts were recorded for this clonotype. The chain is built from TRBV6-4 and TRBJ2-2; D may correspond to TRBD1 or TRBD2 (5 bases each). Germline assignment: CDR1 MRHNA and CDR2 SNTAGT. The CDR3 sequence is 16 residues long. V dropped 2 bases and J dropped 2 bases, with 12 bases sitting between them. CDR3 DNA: TGTGCCAGCAGTGACGTCCGGGACGGTAACACCGGGGAGCTGTTTTTT. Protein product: CASSDVRDGNTGELFF.

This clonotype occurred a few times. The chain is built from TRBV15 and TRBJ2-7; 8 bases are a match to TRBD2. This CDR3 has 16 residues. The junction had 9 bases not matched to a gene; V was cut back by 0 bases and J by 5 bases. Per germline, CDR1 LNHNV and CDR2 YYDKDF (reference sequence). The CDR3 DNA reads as TGTGCCACCAGCAGAGATCTTAACAGCGGGGGCCACGAGCAGTACTTC. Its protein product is CATSRDLNSGGHEQYF. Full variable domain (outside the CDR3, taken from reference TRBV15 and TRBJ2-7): DAMVIQNPRYQVTQFGKPVTLSCSQTLNHNVMYWYQQKSSQAPKLLFHYYDKDFNNEADTPDNFQSRRPNTSFCFLDIRSPGLGDTAMYLCATSRDLNSGGHEQYFGPGTRLTVT.

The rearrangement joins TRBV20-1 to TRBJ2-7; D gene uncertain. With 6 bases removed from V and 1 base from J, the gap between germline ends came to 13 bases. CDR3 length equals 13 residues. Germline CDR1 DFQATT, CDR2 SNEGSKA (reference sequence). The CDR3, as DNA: TGCAGTGCCCACCCCCGCACGTCCTACGAGCAGTACTTC. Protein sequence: CSAHPRTSYEQYF.